These 9 T cell receptor beta chains share one sample of origin, sequenced in a study of T cell responses to AZD1222 COVID-19 vaccine. Assay: immunoSEQ multiplex PCR; the TCRdb copy retains only in-frame clones and omits some. The data hold roughly 120,000 clones, with around 83% observed a single time. The sample here was peripheral blood, taken 28 days after the second AZD1222 dose. All receptors derive from an adult who received the AZD1222 COVID-19 vaccine.

V and J are TRBV10-1 and TRBJ2-2; possible D gene TRBD1, 5 bases. V lost 4 bases, J lost 4 bases, and 7 bases lay in between. The CDR3 has 13 residues. CDR1 is WNHNN and CDR2 is SYGVQD in the germline V gene (reference sequence). CDR3 nucleotides: TGCGCCAGCAGTGTGACAGCCACCGGGGAGCTGTTTTTT. Residues: CASSVTATGELFF.

This clone was seen more than once but under ten times. The J gene is TRBJ2-2, the V gene TRBV7-6; D possibly uses TRBD1 or TRBD2 (5 bases each). This CDR3 has 16 residues. From germline, CDR1 is SGHVS and CDR2 FNYEAQ. Between the trimmed V and J ends, which lost 4 bases and 6 bases, there was a span of 18 bases. CDR3 in amino acids: CASSSPGAYRPGELFF. CDR3 bases: TGTGCCAGCAGCTCGCCCGGGGCCTACCGCCCCGGGGAGCTGTTTTTT.

J is TRBJ2-6 and V is TRBV27; the D gene could be TRBD1 or TRBD2 (6 bases each). Germline V gene data show CDR1 as MNHEY and CDR2 as SMNVEV (reference sequence). CDR3 length equals 17 residues. The V gene lost 7 bases and the J gene lost 0 bases, with 16 bases spanning the gap. The CDR3 DNA reads as TGTGCCAGCACCAAGGGGGGAAGGTACTCTGGGGCCAACGTCCTGACTTTC. Amino acid sequence: CASTKGGRYSGANVLTF.

The chain carries TRBV6-5 and TRBJ2-3; 7 bases align to TRBD2. V trimming: 2 bases; J trimming: 2 bases; junction bases outside the gene matches: 7. The CDR3 is made up of 16 amino acids. Germline values: CDR1 MNHEY, CDR2 SVGAGI. CDR3 in amino acids: CASSYGSGAPTDTQYF. CDR3 DNA: TGTGCCAGCAGTTACGGAAGCGGGGCCCCCACAGATACGCAGTATTTT.

The chain recombines TRBV2 with TRBJ1-2, with 9 positions matching TRBD1. V dropped 6 bases and J dropped 1; count of bases not matched to a gene: 6. The CDR3 extends over 15 amino acids. Germline loops: CDR1 SNHLY, CDR2 FYNNEI. This CDR3 is CASSPEGQGNYGYTF. In DNA form, the CDR3 reads TGTGCCAGCAGCCCAGAGGGACAGGGTAACTATGGCTACACCTTC.

This chain connects TRBV28 to TRBJ1-2; a possible D gene is TRBD1 (5 bases). Trimming took 5 bases from V and 4 from J, leaving 14 bases between them. From germline, CDR1 is MDHEN and CDR2 SYDVKM. This CDR3 contains 14 residues. CDR3 in amino acids: CASSPGTGPYGYTF. The CDR3 DNA is TGTGCCAGCAGTCCAGGGACGGGACCCTATGGCTACACCTTC.

This chain joins TRBV28 and TRBJ1-1; the D gene is possibly TRBD1 (5 bases). CDR1 MDHEN and CDR2 SYDVKM come from the germline V gene. Deletions cut 11 bases from V and 4 bases from J, with 20 bases between. This CDR3 spans 14 amino acids. The CDR3 DNA reads as TGTGCCGGGGGGGAACCCCTGGATGGCACTGAAGCTTTCTTT. It translates to CAGGEPLDGTEAFF.

The gene calls are TRBV27 and TRBJ1-2, with D possibly TRBD1 on 6 matching bases. CDR1 MNHEY and CDR2 SMNVEV come from the germline V gene (reference sequence). This CDR3 comprises 13 residues. Between the trimmed V and J ends, which lost 3 bases and 4 bases, there was a span of 9 bases. Here the CDR3 DNA reads TGTGCCAGCAGTTTGCAGGGGAGCTATGGCTACACCTTC. This codes for CASSLQGSYGYTF.

The V gene is TRBV21-1, the J gene TRBJ2-1; TRBD2, the table's D call, was not compared with the DNA. TRBV21-1 is a listed pseudogene. The CDR3 sequence is 17 residues long. The CDR3 loop reads CASSNPLANHSYNEQFF. The CDR3 DNA reads TGTGCCAGCAGCAACCCTCTAGCGAACCACTCCTACAATGAGCAGTTCTTC.